This TCR beta chain was obtained from a study of blood T cell repertoires in COVID-19. Study background: The study drew acute and convalescent COVID-19 samples from the United States, Italy and Spain. PBMCs, B-cell-depleted T cells, or T cells provided the cDNA or gDNA that made up the material.

Authors' methods: By means of reference gene primer amplification, nucleated cell counts were estimated. Assay: immunoSEQ multiplex PCR; the TCRdb copy retains only in-frame clones and omits some. V and J calls and clone size are copied from that table; D and trimming were computed from the DNA. Here the sample spans about 370,000 clones, more than 70% being singletons. There are 13 residues in the CDR3. V was cut by 3 bases and J by 6 bases, with 10 bases left in between. Per germline, CDR1 MNHEY and CDR2 SVGAGI. V is TRBV6-5 and J is TRBJ2-3, with D hard to call. The sample was peripheral blood. The receptor was isolated from a woman younger than 45 with COVID-19, enrolled during active disease. As DNA, the CDR3 is TGTGCCAGCAGTTATCAGGATGGGGATACGCAGTATTTT. This codes for CASSYQDGDTQYF.